Included here is one TCR beta chain sequence, with context. Its antigen remains unidentified. With 3 bases removed from V and 4 bases from J, the gap between germline ends came to 12 bases. Germline assignment: CDR1 DFQATT and CDR2 SNEGSKA (reference sequence). The CDR3 runs to 14 residues. The data stem from a study of T cell responses to AZD1222 COVID-19 vaccine. As for the study in general: Second doses that came at about 4 or about 12 weeks were put together. Whole-study findings and limits: Mapped onto spike, vaccine-associated CD4 TCRs spanned it and were dominant at 160-218 and 743-854. At baseline, just six or seven AZD1222 recipients tested seropositive. Close to half of spike-specific TCRs reportedly recognize unmutated variant regions.

Some clones are missing from TCRdb's copy, which holds only in-frame ones; the method was immunoSEQ multiplex PCR. The data hold 95,000 to 150,000 clones, with more than 75% observed a single time. The source is an adult in good health. The rearrangement joins TRBV20-1 to TRBJ1-4, with a possible D match to TRBD1 (6 bases). Sequenced here: peripheral blood, sampled on day 0 of AZD1222 vaccination. CDR3 region: CSASAGTSNEKLFF. Written as DNA, the CDR3 is TGCAGTGCTAGTGCCGGGACAAGTAATGAAAAACTGTTTTTT.